The 9 T cell receptor beta chains below were found in one sample sequenced in a study of siplizumab effects on memory and regulatory T cells. Profiled with immunoSEQ multiplex PCR; TCRdb holds only in-frame clones, not every one. Among 37,000 or so clones listed, 89% were seen once. Sequencing was performed on naive CD4+ T cells sorted from blood. Source of these receptors: a human donor in good health.

The chain uses TRBV10-3 and TRBJ1-3; D gene uncertain. CDR3 length: 19 residues. Trimming left V 3 bases short and J 0 bases short, with 21 bases between. Looked up from germline, CDR1 is ENHRY and CDR2 is SYGVKD. The CDR3 sequence is CAISDHTPGGNPSGNTIYF. The CDR3 DNA reads as TGTGCCATCAGTGACCATACCCCGGGAGGCAACCCCTCTGGAAACACCATATATTTT.

This rearrangement joins TRBV7-9 to TRBJ1-2; D is ambiguous. Between the trimmed V and J ends, which lost 2 bases and 6 bases, there was a span of 19 bases. The germline CDR1 and CDR2 sequences are SEHNR and FQNEAQ (reference sequence). This CDR3 comprises 16 residues. The CDR3, as DNA: TGTGCCAGCAGCTTATGGGGAGCGGGCTCGGGTGATGGCTACACCTTC. This translates into CASSLWGAGSGDGYTF.

The chain combines TRBV7-8 with TRBJ2-3; D ambiguous. There are 17 residues in the CDR3. Germline-derived CDR1 and CDR2 are SGHVS and FQNEAQ. Trimming removed 5 bases from V and 0 bases from J, with 18 bases in between. CDR3 sequence (DNA): TGTGCCAGCAGCCTCGTAAGGTTTACCGGGAGCACAGATACGCAGTATTTT. The encoded protein is CASSLVRFTGSTDTQYF.

The genes are TRBV5-8 and TRBJ2-3; D perhaps matches TRBD2 (6 bases). The V and J ends lost 4 bases and 0 bases respectively, with 9 bases between them. The germline CDR1 and CDR2 sequences are SGHTS and YDEGEE. This CDR3 is 14 amino acids long. The CDR3 nucleotides read TGTGCCAGCAGCCGCGGGGTTAGCACAGATACGCAGTATTTT. Encoded protein: CASSRGVSTDTQYF.

The J gene is TRBJ2-7, the V gene TRBV21-1; the listed D gene, TRBD1, was not tested against the DNA. TRBV21-1 is noted as a pseudogene. The CDR3 covers 15 residues. The DNA for the CDR3 is TGTGCCAGCAGCAAAAGGTCTAACAGGGGGCACGAGCAGTACTTC. It codes for CASSKRSNRGHEQYF.

The rearrangement uses TRBV10-3 and TRBJ1-6; 8 bases are shared with TRBD1. V trimming: 4 bases; J trimming: 6 bases; junction bases outside the gene matches: 14. Germline lookup yields CDR1 ENHRY and CDR2 SYGVKD. The CDR3 totals 18 residues. CDR3 in amino acids: CAISGGAGQGFLNSPLHF. CDR3 in DNA: TGTGCCATCAGTGGTGGAGCAGGACAGGGTTTCCTTAATTCACCCCTCCACTTT.

The rearrangement joins TRBV29-1 to TRBJ1-1; 7 bases align to TRBD1. This CDR3 comprises 13 residues. V lost 2 bases and J lost 4; bases outside the gene matches: 4. The germline CDR1 and CDR2 sequences are SQVTM and ANQGSEA. The CDR3, as DNA: TGCAGCGTTGAAACAGGGGATTCCACTGAAGCTTTCTTT. Protein product: CSVETGDSTEAFF.

The rearrangement links TRBV6-5 to TRBJ2-6, with a weak D call TRBD2 (5 bases). Trimming pared 2 bases from V and 2 bases from J, leaving 7 bases between. This CDR3 is 15 amino acids long. CDR1 MNHEY and CDR2 SVGAGI come from the germline V gene. The CDR3 DNA reads TGTGCCAGCAGTTACGTCGGGGCTGGGGCCAACGTCCTGACTTTC. As protein: CASSYVGAGANVLTF.

The chain is built from TRBV18 and TRBJ2-2; maybe TRBD2 (5 bases). V lost 0 bases, J lost 8 bases, and 16 bases lay in between. This CDR3 is 16 amino acids long. The germline gives CDR1 KGHSH, CDR2 LQKENI. The CDR3: CASSPPASGIMGELFF. CDR3 bases: TGTGCCAGCTCACCACCGGCGTCGGGAATCATGGGGGAGCTGTTTTTT.